The rows below give T cell receptor beta chains drawn from one sample of a study of shared clonotypes between healthy human individuals. Here immunoSEQ multiplex PCR was the method, and the copy in TCRdb shows in-frame clones only, minus some. The data show roughly 890,000 clones, nearly 95% seen once. The sample comprised naive CD8+ T cells sorted from blood. Source of these receptors: a man aged 30-40 years in good health. CDR3s include the opening cysteine and the closing phenylalanine or tryptophan. A D gene is named only where the DNA matches it firmly. Rows may omit the clone size; those that give it use once, few, many or a size class.

TRBV27	NA	TRBD1	TRBJ1-5	CASSLNRGNQPQHF	TGTGCCAGCAGTTTGAACAGGGGGAATCAGCCCCAGCATTTT
TRBV7-9	NA	TRBD2	TRBJ2-5	CASSLREREQETQYF	TGTGCCAGCAGCTTACGAGAGCGGGAACAAGAGACCCAGTACTTC
TRBV10-1	NA	NA	TRBJ2-6	CASSILERSHKVGF	TGCGCCAGCAGTATTCTGGAAAGATCGCACAAAGTCGGGTTC
TRBV6-5	once	TRBD1	TRBJ1-2	CASSYSGTGRNYGYTF	TGTGCCAGCAGTTATTCCGGGACAGGGCGTAACTATGGCTACACCTTC
TRBV6-4	few	NA	TRBJ2-1	CASSDSAGNEQFF	TGTGCCAGCAGTGACTCAGCAGGGAATGAGCAGTTCTTC
TRBV7-8	NA	TRBD2	TRBJ2-7	CASSLVRSSGRGSAYEQYF	TGTGCCAGCAGCTTAGTTCGGTCTAGCGGGAGGGGGAGCGCCTACGAGCAGTACTTC
TRBV15	once	TRBD1	TRBJ1-1	CATSRGGQTNTEAFF	TGTGCCACCAGCAGAGGGGGACAGACTAACACTGAAGCTTTCTTT
TRBV28	NA	NA	TRBJ2-7	CASRGRSYEQYF	TGTGCCAGCAGGGGACGCTCCTACGAGCAGTACTTC
TRBV7-8	NA	TRBD2	TRBJ2-7	CASSLLLAESSYEQYF	TGTGCCAGCAGCTTACTACTAGCGGAGAGCTCCTACGAGCAGTACTTC
TRBV7-6	NA	TRBD1	TRBJ2-7	CASSLRQGRDHEQYF	TGTGCCAGCAGCTTAAGACAGGGCCGGGACCACGAGCAGTACTTC
TRBV7-2	NA	TRBD2	TRBJ2-5	CASGRLAGQETQYF	TGTGCCAGCGGTAGACTAGCGGGGCAAGAGACCCAGTACTTC
TRBV19	NA	TRBD1	TRBJ2-2	CAIWTGPGELFF	TGTGCCATTTGGACAGGGCCCGGGGAGCTGTTTTTT
TRBV29-1	NA	NA	TRBJ2-3	CSVEDLEGTGDTQYF	TGCAGCGTTGAAGATCTTGAAGGGACGGGGGATACGCAGTATTTT
TRBV10-2	NA	NA	TRBJ2-1	CASNMANEQFF	TGCGCCAGCAACATGGCCAATGAGCAGTTCTTC
TRBV15	NA	NA	TRBJ1-2	CATSREVRHEGYTF	TGTGCCACCAGCAGAGAAGTCCGTCATGAGGGCTACACCTTC
TRBV4-1	once	NA	TRBJ1-2	CASSQVGYDYGYTF	TGCGCCAGCAGCCAAGTTGGGTATGACTATGGCTACACCTTC
TRBV27	NA	TRBD2	TRBJ2-1	CASKLAGGYNEQFF	TGTGCCAGCAAACTAGCGGGAGGCTACAATGAGCAGTTCTTC
TRBV5-5	NA	NA	TRBJ2-7	CASSSNMYSHEQYF	TGTGCCAGCAGCTCCAACATGTACTCCCACGAGCAGTACTTC
TRBV4-1	NA	NA	TRBJ2-3	CASSQTSGLSDTQYF	TGCGCCAGCAGCCAAACGTCAGGACTGTCCGATACGCAGTATTTT
TRBV28	NA	TRBD1	TRBJ1-2	CASSFYRLTGSLGYTF	TGTGCCAGCAGTTTTTATCGTCTGACAGGGTCTTTAGGCTACACCTTC
TRBV19	NA	NA	TRBJ2-1	CASSFQREQFF	TGTGCCAGTAGTTTCCAGCGTGAGCAGTTCTTC
TRBV6-5	NA	NA	TRBJ2-7	CASSYLSGPEQYF	TGTGCCAGCAGTTACCTATCAGGGCCCGAGCAGTACTTC
TRBV6-4	NA	TRBD2	TRBJ2-1	CASSPGEGLAGHYNEQFF	TGTGCCAGCAGCCCGGGAGAGGGACTAGCGGGCCACTACAATGAGCAGTTCTTC
TRBV28	NA	NA	TRBJ2-3	CASSSYGDTQYF	TGTGCCAGCAGTTCTTATGGAGATACGCAGTATTTT